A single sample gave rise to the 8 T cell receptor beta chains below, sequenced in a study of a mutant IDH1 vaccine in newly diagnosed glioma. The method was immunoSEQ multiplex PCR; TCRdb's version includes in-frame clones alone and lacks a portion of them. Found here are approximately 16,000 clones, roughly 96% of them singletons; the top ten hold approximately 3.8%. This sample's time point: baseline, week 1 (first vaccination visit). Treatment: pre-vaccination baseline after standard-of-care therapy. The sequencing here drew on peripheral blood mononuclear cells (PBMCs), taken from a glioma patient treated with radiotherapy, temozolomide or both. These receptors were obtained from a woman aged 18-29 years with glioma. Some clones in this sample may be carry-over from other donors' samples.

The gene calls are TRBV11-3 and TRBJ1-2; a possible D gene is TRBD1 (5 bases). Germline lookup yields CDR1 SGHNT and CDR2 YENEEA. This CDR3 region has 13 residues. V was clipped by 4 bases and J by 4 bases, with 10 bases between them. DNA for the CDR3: TGTGCCAGCAGCTCCTGGGGGTTCTATGGCTACACCTTC. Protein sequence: CASSSWGFYGYTF.

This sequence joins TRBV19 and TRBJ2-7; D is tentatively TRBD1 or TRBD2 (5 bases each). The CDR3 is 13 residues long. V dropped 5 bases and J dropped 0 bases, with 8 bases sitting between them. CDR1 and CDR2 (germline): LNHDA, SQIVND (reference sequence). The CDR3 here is CASSAGSSYEQYF. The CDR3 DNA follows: TGTGCCAGTAGTGCAGGGAGCTCCTACGAGCAGTACTTC.

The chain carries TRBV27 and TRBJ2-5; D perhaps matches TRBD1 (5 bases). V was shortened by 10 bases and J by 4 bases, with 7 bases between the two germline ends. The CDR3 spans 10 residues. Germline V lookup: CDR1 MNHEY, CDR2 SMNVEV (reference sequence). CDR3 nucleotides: TGTGCCACTAGGGGAGAGACCCAGTACTTC. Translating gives CATRGETQYF.

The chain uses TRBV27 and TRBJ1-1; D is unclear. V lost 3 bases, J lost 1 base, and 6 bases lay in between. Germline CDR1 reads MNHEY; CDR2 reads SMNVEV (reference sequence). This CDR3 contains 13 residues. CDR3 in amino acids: CASSFPGNTEAFF. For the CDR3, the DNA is TGTGCCAGCAGTTTTCCGGGGAACACTGAAGCTTTCTTT.

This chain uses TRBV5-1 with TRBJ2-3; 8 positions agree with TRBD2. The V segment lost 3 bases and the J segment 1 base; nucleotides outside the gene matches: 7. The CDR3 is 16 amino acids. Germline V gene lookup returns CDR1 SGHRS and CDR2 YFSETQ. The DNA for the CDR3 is TGCGCCAGCAGCTCCCAGCCGACTAGCGGCACAGATACGCAGTATTTT. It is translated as CASSSQPTSGTDTQYF.

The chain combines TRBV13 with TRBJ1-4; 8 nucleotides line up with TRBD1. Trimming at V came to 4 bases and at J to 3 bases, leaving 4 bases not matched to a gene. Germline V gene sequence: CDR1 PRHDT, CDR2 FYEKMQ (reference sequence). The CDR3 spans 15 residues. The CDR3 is CASSSTGGPNEKLFF. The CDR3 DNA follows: TGTGCCAGCAGCTCCACAGGGGGTCCTAATGAAAAACTGTTTTTT.

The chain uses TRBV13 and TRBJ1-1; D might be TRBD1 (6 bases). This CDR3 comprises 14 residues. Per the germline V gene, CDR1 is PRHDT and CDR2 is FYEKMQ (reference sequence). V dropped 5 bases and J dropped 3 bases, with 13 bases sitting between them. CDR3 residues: CASSPLAGDTEAFF. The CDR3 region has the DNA TGTGCCAGCAGCCCACTGGCAGGGGACACTGAAGCTTTCTTT.

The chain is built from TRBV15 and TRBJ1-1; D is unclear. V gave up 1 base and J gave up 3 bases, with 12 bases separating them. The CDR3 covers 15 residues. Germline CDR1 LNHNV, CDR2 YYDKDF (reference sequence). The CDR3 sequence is CATSRVRGGDTEAFF. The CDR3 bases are TGTGCCACCAGCAGAGTAAGAGGAGGTGACACTGAAGCTTTCTTT.